The clone carrying this T cell receptor beta chain has a handful of counts. Its antigen is currently unknown. The entry originates in a study of regulatory T cells in long-lasting Graves disease. Regarding the study as a whole: The study found TRBV28, TRBJ1-2 and TRBJ2-5 favored in persistent disease. TCR diversity was lower in persistent than newly diagnosed Graves' disease. New patients shared 800 to 1,000 public clonotypes, and persistent patients shared more, with fewer than 3,500.

Assembly of TCR beta libraries relied on iRepertoire HTBI primers together with Arm-PCR of CDR3 regions. TCRdb analysed the multiplex PCR reads with MiXCR anew, one entry per CDR3 protein. The table records fewer than 650,000 distinct CDR3 sequences, around 16% of them present only once. The germline gives CDR1 SGHVS, CDR2 FNYEAQ. The CDR3 contains 15 residues. The V and J ends lost 6 bases and 0 bases respectively, with 12 bases between them. Time point: newly diagnosed GD, antithyroid drugs for less than 3 months. The authors made the TCR library using RNA they extracted from PBMCs. The same sample was also used in a study of T cells in Graves' hyperthyroidism and ophthalmopathy. From that second work: Patients were excluded because of uncontrolled infection, other autoimmune disease, pregnancy or lactation.

This rearrangement joins TRBV7-6 to TRBJ2-1; maybe TRBD1 (7 bases). This clonotype was obtained from a young man with Graves disease. The sequences come from peripheral blood mononuclear cells (PBMCs), collected at new diagnosis, from a patient treated with antithyroid drugs. This CDR3 reads CASRGGTDSYNEQFF. DNA of the CDR3: TGTGCCAGCAGAGGAGGGACAGACTCCTACAATGAGCAGTTCTTC.